What follows is one TCR beta chain and its context. Antigen specificity is unknown. Positively selected for CCR7, the CD45RO-negative cells used as naive CD8 cells excluded terminally differentiated effector memory CD45RA+ cells. The data belong to a study of shared clonotypes between healthy human individuals. Findings of the study overall: Relative to memory subsets, naive subsets generally showed larger estimated richness.

The material for each subset, its genomic DNA, was split evenly across several immunoSEQ plates. The table came from immunoSEQ multiplex PCR; TCRdb's copy has only in-frame clones and leaves some out. The sample carries roughly 2 million clones, over 85% recorded once. The CDR3 consists of 16 residues. V was pared by 3 bases and J by 3 bases, with 17 bases between. In germline, CDR1 is LGHNT, CDR2 FRNRAP. The gene calls are TRBV12-5 and TRBJ1-1, with D tentatively TRBD1 (6 bases). What was sequenced was naive CD8+ T cells sorted from blood. This TCR was recovered from a young man in good health. The CDR3 sequence is CASGFAPGDSDTEAFF. CDR3 bases: TGTGCTAGTGGTTTCGCTCCAGGGGATTCGGACACTGAAGCTTTCTTT.